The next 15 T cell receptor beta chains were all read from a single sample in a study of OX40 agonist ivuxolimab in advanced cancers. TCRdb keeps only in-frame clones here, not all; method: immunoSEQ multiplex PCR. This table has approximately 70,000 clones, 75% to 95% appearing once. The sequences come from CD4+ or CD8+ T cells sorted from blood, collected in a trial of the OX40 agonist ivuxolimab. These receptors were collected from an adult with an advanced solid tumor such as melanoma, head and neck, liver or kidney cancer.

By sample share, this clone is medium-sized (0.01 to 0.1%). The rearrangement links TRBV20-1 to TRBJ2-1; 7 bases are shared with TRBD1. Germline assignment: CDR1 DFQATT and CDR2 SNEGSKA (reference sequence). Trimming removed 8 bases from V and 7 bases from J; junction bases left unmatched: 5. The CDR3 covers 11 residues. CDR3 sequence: CSIDRENEQFF. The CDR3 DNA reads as TGCAGTATAGACAGGGAGAATGAGCAGTTCTTC.

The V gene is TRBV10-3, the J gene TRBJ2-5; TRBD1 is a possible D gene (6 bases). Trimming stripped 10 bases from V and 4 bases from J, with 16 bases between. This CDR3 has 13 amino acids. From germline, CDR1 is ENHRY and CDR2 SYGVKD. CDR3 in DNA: TGTGCCACCATTGCAGGGGTGGGAGAGACCCAGTACTTC. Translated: CATIAGVGETQYF.

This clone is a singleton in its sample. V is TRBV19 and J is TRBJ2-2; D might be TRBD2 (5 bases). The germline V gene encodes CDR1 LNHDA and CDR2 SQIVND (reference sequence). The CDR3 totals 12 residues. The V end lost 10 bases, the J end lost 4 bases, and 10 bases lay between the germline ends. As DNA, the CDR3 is TGTGCCACGGGGTGGGGCACCGGGGAGCTGTTTTTT. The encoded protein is CATGWGTGELFF.

The CDR3 loop is CASSPDRGYGYTF. DNA of the CDR3: TGTGCCAGCTCACCAGACAGAGGCTATGGCTACACCTTC. The gene calls are TRBV18 and TRBJ1-2; possibly TRBD1 for D (5 bases). The CDR3 sequence is 13 residues long. CDR1 KGHSH and CDR2 LQKENI come from the germline V gene. Trimming took off 2 bases at V and 4 bases at J, with 8 bases between the two ends.

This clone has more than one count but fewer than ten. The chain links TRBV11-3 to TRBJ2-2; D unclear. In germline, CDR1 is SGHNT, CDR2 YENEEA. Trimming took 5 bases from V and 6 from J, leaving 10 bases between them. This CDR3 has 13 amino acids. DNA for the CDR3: TGTGCCAGCAGCGAAAGAGGATCCGGGGAGCTGTTTTTT. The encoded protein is CASSERGSGELFF.

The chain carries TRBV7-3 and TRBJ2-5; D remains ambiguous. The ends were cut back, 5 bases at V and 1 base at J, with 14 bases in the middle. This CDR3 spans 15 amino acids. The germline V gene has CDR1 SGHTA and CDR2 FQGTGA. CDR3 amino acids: CASSLFGRPQETQYF. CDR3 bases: TGTGCCAGCAGCCTCTTTGGTCGGCCCCAAGAGACCCAGTACTTC.

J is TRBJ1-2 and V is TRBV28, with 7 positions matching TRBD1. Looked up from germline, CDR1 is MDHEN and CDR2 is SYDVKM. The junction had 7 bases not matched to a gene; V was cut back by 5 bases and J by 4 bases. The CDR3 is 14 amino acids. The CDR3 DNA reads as TGTGCCAGCAGTAGGGACAGTTTATTCTATGGCTACACCTTC. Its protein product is CASSRDSLFYGYTF.

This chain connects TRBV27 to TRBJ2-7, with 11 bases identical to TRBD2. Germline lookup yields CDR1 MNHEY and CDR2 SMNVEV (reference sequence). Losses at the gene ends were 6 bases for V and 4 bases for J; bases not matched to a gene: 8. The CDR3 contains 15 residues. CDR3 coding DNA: TGTGCCAGCAGCCCCATAGCGGGAGGGTTATACGAGCAGTACTTC. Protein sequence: CASSPIAGGLYEQYF.

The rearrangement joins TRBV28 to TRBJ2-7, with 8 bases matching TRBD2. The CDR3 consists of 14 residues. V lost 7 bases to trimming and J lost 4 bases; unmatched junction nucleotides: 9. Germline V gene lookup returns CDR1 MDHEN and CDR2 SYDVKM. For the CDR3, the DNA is TGTGCCAGCAATATAGGCGGGAGGTTGTACGAGCAGTACTTC. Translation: CASNIGGRLYEQYF.

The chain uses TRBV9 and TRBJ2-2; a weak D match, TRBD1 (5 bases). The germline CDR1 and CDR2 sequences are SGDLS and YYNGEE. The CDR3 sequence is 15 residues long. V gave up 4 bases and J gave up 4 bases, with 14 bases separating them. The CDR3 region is CASSIHRQTTGELFF. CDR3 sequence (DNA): TGTGCCAGCAGCATCCATCGACAGACCACCGGGGAGCTGTTTTTT.

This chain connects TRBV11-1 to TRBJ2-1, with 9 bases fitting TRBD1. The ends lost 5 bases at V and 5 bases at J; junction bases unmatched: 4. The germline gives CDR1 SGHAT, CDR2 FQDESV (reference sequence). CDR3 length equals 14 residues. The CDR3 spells CASSPRTGDNEQFF. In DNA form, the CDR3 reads TGTGCCAGCAGCCCACGGACAGGGGACAATGAGCAGTTCTTC.

CDR3 nucleotide sequence: TGTGCCAGCAGCCGACAGGGGGCGCTGAACACTGAAGCTTTCTTT. Its translation: CASSRQGALNTEAFF. The chain joins TRBV7-8 to TRBJ1-1; the match to TRBD1 covers 10 bases. The V segment lost 5 bases and the J segment 0 bases; nucleotides outside the gene matches: 3. The CDR3 sequence is 15 residues long. Looked up from germline, CDR1 is SGHVS and CDR2 is FQNEAQ. Full variable domain (outside the CDR3, taken from reference TRBV7-8 and TRBJ1-1): GAGVSQSPRYKVAKRGQDVALRCDPISGHVSLFWYQQALGQGPEFLTYFQNEAQLDKSGLPSDRFFAERPEGSVSTLKIQRTQQEDSAVYLCASSRQGALNTEAFFGQGTRLTVV.

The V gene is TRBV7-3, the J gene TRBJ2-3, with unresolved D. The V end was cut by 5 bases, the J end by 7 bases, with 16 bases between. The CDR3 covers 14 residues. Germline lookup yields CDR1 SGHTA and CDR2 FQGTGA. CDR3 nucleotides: TGTGCCAGCAGCCTCGGGCCGACATCATATACGCAGTATTTT. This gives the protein CASSLGPTSYTQYF.

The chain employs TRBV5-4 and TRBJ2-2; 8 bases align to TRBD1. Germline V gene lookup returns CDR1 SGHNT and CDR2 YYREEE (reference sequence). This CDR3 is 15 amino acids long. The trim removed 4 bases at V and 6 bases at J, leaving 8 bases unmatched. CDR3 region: CASSDTTGAAGELFF. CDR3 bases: TGTGCCAGCAGCGATACGACAGGGGCGGCCGGGGAGCTGTTTTTT. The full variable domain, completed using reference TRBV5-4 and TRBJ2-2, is ETGVTQSPTHLIKTRGQQVTLRCSSQSGHNTVSWYQQALGQGPQFIFQYYREEENGRGNFPPRFSGLQFPNYSSELNVNALELDDSALYLCASSDTTGAAGELFFGEGSRLTVL.

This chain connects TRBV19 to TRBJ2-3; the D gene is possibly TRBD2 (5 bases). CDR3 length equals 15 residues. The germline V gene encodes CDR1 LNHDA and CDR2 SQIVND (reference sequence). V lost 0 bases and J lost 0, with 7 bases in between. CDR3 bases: TGTGCCAGTAGTATAGAGGGCGGGAGCACAGATACGCAGTATTTT. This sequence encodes CASSIEGGSTDTQYF.